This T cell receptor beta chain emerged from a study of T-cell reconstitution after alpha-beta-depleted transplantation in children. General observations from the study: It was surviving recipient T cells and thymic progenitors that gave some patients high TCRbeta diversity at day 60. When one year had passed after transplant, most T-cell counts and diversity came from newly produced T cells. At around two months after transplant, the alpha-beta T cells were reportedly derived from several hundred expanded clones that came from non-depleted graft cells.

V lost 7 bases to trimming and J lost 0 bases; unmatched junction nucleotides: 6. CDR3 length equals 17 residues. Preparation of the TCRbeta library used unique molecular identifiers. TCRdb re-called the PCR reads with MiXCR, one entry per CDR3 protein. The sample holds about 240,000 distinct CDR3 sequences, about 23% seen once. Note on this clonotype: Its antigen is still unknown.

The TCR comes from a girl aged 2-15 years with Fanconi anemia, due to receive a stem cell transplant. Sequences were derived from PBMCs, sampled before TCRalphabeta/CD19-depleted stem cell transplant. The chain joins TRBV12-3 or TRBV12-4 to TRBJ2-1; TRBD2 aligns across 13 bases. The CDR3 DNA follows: TGTGCCAGCACACTGGGACTAGCGGGACTCTCCTACAATGAGCAGTTCTTC. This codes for CASTLGLAGLSYNEQFF.